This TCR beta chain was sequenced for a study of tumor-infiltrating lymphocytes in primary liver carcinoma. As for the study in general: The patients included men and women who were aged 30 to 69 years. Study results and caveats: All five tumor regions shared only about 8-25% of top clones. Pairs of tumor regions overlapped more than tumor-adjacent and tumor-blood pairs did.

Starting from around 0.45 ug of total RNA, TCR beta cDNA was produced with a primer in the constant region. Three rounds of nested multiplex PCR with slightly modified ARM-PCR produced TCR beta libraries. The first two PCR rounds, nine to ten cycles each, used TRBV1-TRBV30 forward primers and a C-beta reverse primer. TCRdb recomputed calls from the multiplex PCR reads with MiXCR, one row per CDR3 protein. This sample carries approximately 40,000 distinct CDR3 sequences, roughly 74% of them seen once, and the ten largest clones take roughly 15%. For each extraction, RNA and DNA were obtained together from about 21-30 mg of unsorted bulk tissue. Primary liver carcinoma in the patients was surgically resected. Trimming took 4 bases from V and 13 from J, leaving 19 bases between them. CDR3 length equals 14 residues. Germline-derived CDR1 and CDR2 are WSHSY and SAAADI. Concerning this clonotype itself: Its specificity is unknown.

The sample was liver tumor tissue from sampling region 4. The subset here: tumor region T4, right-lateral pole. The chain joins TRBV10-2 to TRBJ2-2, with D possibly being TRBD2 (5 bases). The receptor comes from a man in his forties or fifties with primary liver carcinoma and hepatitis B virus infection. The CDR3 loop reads CASSGRRGRWGLFF. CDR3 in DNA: TGCGCCAGCAGTGGGCGAAGAGGGAGATGGGGGCTGTTTTTT.